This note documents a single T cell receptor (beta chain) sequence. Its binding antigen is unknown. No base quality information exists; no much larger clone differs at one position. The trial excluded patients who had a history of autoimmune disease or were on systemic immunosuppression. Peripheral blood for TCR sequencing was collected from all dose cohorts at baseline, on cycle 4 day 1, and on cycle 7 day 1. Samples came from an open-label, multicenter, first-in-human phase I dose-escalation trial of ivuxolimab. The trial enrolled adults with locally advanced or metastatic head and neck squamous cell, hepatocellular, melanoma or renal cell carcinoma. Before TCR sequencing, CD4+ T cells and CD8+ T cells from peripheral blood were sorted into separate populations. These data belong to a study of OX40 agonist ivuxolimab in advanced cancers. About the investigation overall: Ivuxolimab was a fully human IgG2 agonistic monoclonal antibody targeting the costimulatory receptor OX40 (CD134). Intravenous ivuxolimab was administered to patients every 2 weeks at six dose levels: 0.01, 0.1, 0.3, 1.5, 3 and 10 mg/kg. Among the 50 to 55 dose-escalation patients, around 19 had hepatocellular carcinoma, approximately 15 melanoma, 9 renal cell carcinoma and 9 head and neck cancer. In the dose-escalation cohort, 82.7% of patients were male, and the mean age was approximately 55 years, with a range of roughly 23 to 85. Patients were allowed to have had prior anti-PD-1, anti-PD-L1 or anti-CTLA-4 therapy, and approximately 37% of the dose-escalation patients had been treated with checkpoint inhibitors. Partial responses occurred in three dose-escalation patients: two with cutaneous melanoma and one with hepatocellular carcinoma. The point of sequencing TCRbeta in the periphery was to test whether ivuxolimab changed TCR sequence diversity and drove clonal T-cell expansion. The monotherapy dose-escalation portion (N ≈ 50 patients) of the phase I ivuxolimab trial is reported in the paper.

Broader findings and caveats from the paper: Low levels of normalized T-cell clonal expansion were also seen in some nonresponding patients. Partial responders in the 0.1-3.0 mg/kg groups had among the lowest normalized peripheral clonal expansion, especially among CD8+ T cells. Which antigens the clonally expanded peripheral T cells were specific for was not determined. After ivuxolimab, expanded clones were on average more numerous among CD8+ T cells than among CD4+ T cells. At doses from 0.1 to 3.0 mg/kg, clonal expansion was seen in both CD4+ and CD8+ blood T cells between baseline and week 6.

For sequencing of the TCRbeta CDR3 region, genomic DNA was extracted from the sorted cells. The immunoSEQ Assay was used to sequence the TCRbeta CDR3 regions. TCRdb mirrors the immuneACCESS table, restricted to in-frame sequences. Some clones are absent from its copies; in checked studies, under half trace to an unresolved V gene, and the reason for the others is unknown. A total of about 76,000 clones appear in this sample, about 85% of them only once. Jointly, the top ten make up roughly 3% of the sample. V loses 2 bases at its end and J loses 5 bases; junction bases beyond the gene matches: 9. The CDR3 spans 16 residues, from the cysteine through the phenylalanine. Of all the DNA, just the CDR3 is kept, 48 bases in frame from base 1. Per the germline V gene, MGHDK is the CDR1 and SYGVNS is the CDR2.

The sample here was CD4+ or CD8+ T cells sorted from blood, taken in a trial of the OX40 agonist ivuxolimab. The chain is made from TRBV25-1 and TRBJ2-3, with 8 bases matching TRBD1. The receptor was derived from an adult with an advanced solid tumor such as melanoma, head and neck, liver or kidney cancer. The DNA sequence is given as TGTGCCAGCAGTGAACAGAGGCCAGGGGGCATAGATACGCAGTATTTT. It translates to CASSEQRPGGIDTQYF.